The sequence of this TCR beta chain was determined in a study of blood T cell repertoires in COVID-19. Study-wide background: The United States, Italy and Spain supplied acute and convalescent COVID-19 samples.

Repertoires were generated with immunoSEQ multiplex PCR, while TCRdb's copy carries only in-frame clones and drops some. This sample has approximately 170,000 clones; 80% to 90% occur once, and the top ten carry approximately 11%. One Seattle source followed patients from active infection through their disease course. V lost 5 bases and J lost 8; bases outside the gene matches: 11. The germline V gene has CDR1 SNHLY and CDR2 FYNNEI. This CDR3 comprises 14 residues. This TCR came from a woman aged 55-69 years with COVID-19, enrolled during active disease. The chain employs TRBV2 and TRBJ1-2; 7 positions match TRBD1. Sequencing was carried out using peripheral blood. The CDR3 bases are TGTGCCAGCAGTCGACAGGGAGGAACGGGCGGCTACACCTTC. It is translated as CASSRQGGTGGYTF.